Below, 27 T cell receptor beta chains from the same sample are listed, as sequenced in a study of OX40 agonist ivuxolimab in advanced cancers. Using immunoSEQ multiplex PCR, the repertoire was profiled, and TCRdb retains in-frame clones only, with some absent. The data contain some 42,000 clones, approximately 83% of them singletons. Here the sequenced sample was CD4+ or CD8+ T cells sorted from blood, taken in a trial of the OX40 agonist ivuxolimab. The receptor set was obtained from an adult with an advanced solid tumor such as melanoma, head and neck, liver or kidney cancer.

This rearrangement joins TRBV27 to TRBJ2-5; 12 bases align to TRBD2. The CDR3 spans 19 residues. V lost 6 bases to trimming and J lost 5 bases; unmatched junction nucleotides: 19. Germline assignment: CDR1 MNHEY and CDR2 SMNVEV (reference sequence). CDR3 amino acids: CASSPSTKLGLAGKETQYF. CDR3 bases: TGTGCCAGCAGCCCTTCCACCAAACTCGGACTAGCGGGGAAGGAGACCCAGTACTTC.

The rearrangement uses TRBV30 and TRBJ2-5; no clear D. TRBJ2-7 explains the end of the DNA better; the J call may be wrong. Per the germline V gene, CDR1 is GTSNPN and CDR2 is SVGIG (reference sequence). This CDR3 has 13 residues. CDR3 coding DNA: TGTGCCTGGAATCTGGACCTTGCCTACGAGCAGTACTTC. This encodes CAWNLDLAYEQYF.

The chain links TRBV6-5 to TRBJ1-3, with TRBD1 as a possible D gene (5 bases). The CDR3 is 15 amino acids. Trimming pared 4 bases from V and 4 bases from J, leaving 14 bases between. Germline CDR1 is MNHEY and CDR2 is SVGAGI. DNA for the CDR3: TGTGCCAGCAGTTTGATCAACGGGGGAGGAAACACCATATATTTT. Its protein product is CASSLINGGGNTIYF.

The chain uses TRBV27 and TRBJ1-5, with 12 bases fitting TRBD1. The germline CDR1 and CDR2 sequences are MNHEY and SMNVEV (reference sequence). The CDR3 length is 15 residues. J gave up 5 bases and V 2 bases, and 1 base lay outside the gene matches. CDR3 loop: CASSLGTGGYQPQHF. In nucleotides, the CDR3 is TGTGCCAGCAGTTTAGGGACAGGGGGCTATCAGCCCCAGCATTTT.

V gene TRBV6-1 combines with J gene TRBJ1-5; the match to TRBD1 covers 7 bases. The CDR3 sequence is 15 residues long. In germline, CDR1 is MNHNS, CDR2 SASEGT. V gave up 0 bases and J gave up 3 bases; unmatched junction bases: 2. CDR3 coding DNA: TGTGCCAGCAGTGAAGCACAGGGGCACAATCAGCCCCAGCATTTT. It is translated as CASSEAQGHNQPQHF.

In this sample, this clone turned up once. The chain has TRBV7-2 and TRBJ1-3; TRBD1 agrees at 8 bases. Trimming cost V 5 bases and J 4 bases; bases outside gene matches: 7. This CDR3 has 15 amino acids. The V gene's germline CDR1 is SGHTA and CDR2 FQGNSA. CDR3 region: CASSTRTGQGNTIYF. The DNA for the CDR3 is TGTGCCAGCAGCACCCGGACAGGGCAGGGAAACACCATATATTTT.

This clone came up a few times. This rearrangement joins TRBV5-1 to TRBJ1-2; TRBD1 is a possible D gene (6 bases). The CDR3 contains 14 residues. Trimming shortened V by 0 bases and J by 9 bases, and 15 bases separated the two germline ends. The V gene's germline CDR1 is SGHRS and CDR2 YFSETQ. The CDR3, as DNA: TGCGCCAGCAGCTTGGCTCAGGGGACGCATAGCTACACCTTC. Residues: CASSLAQGTHSYTF.

The chain combines TRBV10-3 with TRBJ2-3; D call uncertain. Looked up from germline, CDR1 is ENHRY and CDR2 is SYGVKD. V was cut by 6 bases and J by 3 bases, with 19 bases left in between. The CDR3 is made up of 16 amino acids. CDR3 sequence: CAISGHKEDPTDTQYF. CDR3 sequence (DNA): TGTGCCATCAGCGGTCATAAAGAGGATCCTACAGATACGCAGTATTTT.

This chain connects TRBV29-1 to TRBJ2-3; a possible D gene is TRBD2 (7 bases). Per the germline V gene, CDR1 is SQVTM and CDR2 is ANQGSEA. V was clipped by 3 bases and J by 2 bases, with 12 bases between them. CDR3 length equals 14 residues. The CDR3 bases are TGCAGCGTTGATGGCGGGGGCAACACAGATACGCAGTATTTT. Its protein product is CSVDGGGNTDTQYF.

This chain connects TRBV18 to TRBJ2-7, with unresolved D. Trimming shortened V by 3 bases and J by 0 bases, and 12 bases separated the two germline ends. Germline V gene lookup returns CDR1 KGHSH and CDR2 LQKENI. The CDR3 has 15 residues. CDR3 region: CASSPPGRHSYEQYF. CDR3 nucleotides: TGTGCCAGCTCACCCCCGGGCAGACACTCCTACGAGCAGTACTTC.

This rearrangement joins TRBV19 to TRBJ1-2; perhaps TRBD1 as D (6 bases). V gave up 4 bases and J gave up 2 bases, with 8 bases separating them. CDR1 and CDR2 from the germline V gene are LNHDA and SQIVND (reference sequence). This CDR3 is 13 amino acids long. The CDR3 DNA sequence: TGTGCCAGTAGTAAGGGGGAAAACTATGGCTACACCTTC. Amino acid sequence: CASSKGENYGYTF.

This chain joins TRBV11-2 and TRBJ2-5; D unresolved. Germline-derived CDR1 and CDR2 are SGHAT and FQNNGV. The germline V and J ends were trimmed by 3 bases and 5 bases, with 13 bases remaining between them. The CDR3 has 14 amino acids. CDR3 sequence reads: CASSFQDETETQYF. CDR3 nucleotides: TGTGCCAGCAGCTTTCAGGACGAAACGGAGACCCAGTACTTC.

The chain carries TRBV30 and TRBJ1-2; possibly TRBD1 for D (6 bases). Germline CDR1 and CDR2: GTSNPN and SVGIG (reference sequence). The V end lost 6 bases, the J end lost 2 bases, and 19 bases lay between the germline ends. This CDR3 region has 15 residues. The CDR3 region is CACRGGGSSNYGYTF. CDR3 DNA: TGTGCCTGCCGCGGGGGGGGCTCATCAAACTATGGCTACACCTTC.

The rearrangement links TRBV19 to TRBJ2-3, with D possibly matching TRBD2 (5 bases). Trimming cost V 4 bases and J 9 bases, with 14 bases left between them. Germline CDR1 reads LNHDA; CDR2 reads SQIVND (reference sequence). The CDR3 runs to 13 residues. The CDR3 DNA sequence: TGTGCCAGTAGTACAGATACTAGATTAACGCAGTATTTT. Translated, it gives CASSTDTRLTQYF.

The rearrangement links TRBV10-1 to TRBJ1-2; TRBD1 aligns across 7 bases. Germline CDR1 and CDR2: WNHNN and SYGVQD (reference sequence). The CDR3 runs to 14 residues. Trimming took 7 bases from V and 4 from J; bases not matched to a gene: 9. In DNA form, the CDR3 reads TGCGCCAGCAAGTCAGGGGGTAAAAGCTATGGCTACACCTTC. It specifies CASKSGGKSYGYTF.

This chain uses TRBV30 with TRBJ2-5, with 10 bases lining up with TRBD2. Trimming at V came to 5 bases and at J to 3 bases, leaving 12 bases not matched to a gene. The CDR3 has 16 amino acids. Germline V lookup: CDR1 GTSNPN, CDR2 SVGIG (reference sequence). CDR3 sequence reads: CAWSSGRAQRKETQYF. The CDR3 nucleotides read TGTGCCTGGTCAAGCGGGAGGGCGCAGCGTAAAGAGACCCAGTACTTC.

This chain uses TRBV2 with TRBJ2-7; no firm D call. The CDR3 extends over 14 amino acids. Trimming took off 6 bases at V and 2 bases at J, with 14 bases between the two ends. Germline V CDR1 and CDR2: SNHLY, FYNNEI. The CDR3 DNA follows: TGTGCCAGCAGCTTGGAAGGCATCACCTACGAGCAGTACTTC. It yields the protein CASSLEGITYEQYF.

CDR3 amino acids: CASSSGTGAYGYTF. CDR3 in DNA: TGTGCCAGCAGCTCCGGGACAGGAGCCTATGGCTACACCTTC. V usage is TRBV7-2 and J usage is TRBJ1-2; 8 bases are a match to TRBD1. The germline gives CDR1 SGHTA, CDR2 FQGNSA. Trimming took 4 bases from V and 4 from J; bases not matched to a gene: 5. The CDR3 spans 14 residues.

This clone was picked up a small number of times. The chain carries TRBV4-3 and TRBJ2-1; 9 nucleotides agree with TRBD1. CDR1 is LGHNA and CDR2 is YSLEER in the germline V gene. The CDR3 runs 15 residues. V was clipped by 1 base and J by 5 bases; unmatched bases: 3. CDR3 protein: CASSQGQGEDNEQFF. The CDR3 DNA is TGCGCCAGCAGCCAAGGACAGGGGGAAGACAATGAGCAGTTCTTC.

The chain has TRBV30 and TRBJ2-3; tentatively, D is TRBD2 (5 bases). Trimming removed 2 bases from V and 0 bases from J, with 15 bases in between. The length of the CDR3 is 16 residues. CDR1 and CDR2 from the germline V gene are GTSNPN and SVGIG (reference sequence). The CDR3 protein is CAWSLGLTTSTDTQYF. In DNA form, the CDR3 reads TGTGCCTGGAGTCTTGGACTGACAACTAGCACAGATACGCAGTATTTT. The full variable domain, in which reference TRBV30 and TRBJ2-3 provide the parts outside the CDR3, is SQTIHQWPATLVQPVGSPLSLECTVEGTSNPNLYWYRQAAGRGLQLLFYSVGIGQISSEVPQNLSASRPQDRQFILSSKKLLLSDSGFYLCAWSLGLTTSTDTQYFGPGTRLTVL.

The chain combines TRBV28 with TRBJ2-5, with D perhaps matching TRBD2 (6 bases). Looked up from germline, CDR1 is MDHEN and CDR2 is SYDVKM. Deletions cut 3 bases from V and 3 bases from J, with 17 bases between. The CDR3 sequence is 16 residues long. The CDR3 protein is CASSLKALAHEETQYF. The CDR3 coding sequence is TGTGCCAGCAGTTTGAAGGCGCTAGCGCATGAAGAGACCCAGTACTTC.

This clone was seen a handful of times. This chain joins TRBV28 and TRBJ2-3, with TRBD2 matching 7 bases. With V trimmed by 6 bases and J by 0 bases, 6 bases remained unmatched. The CDR3 runs 15 residues. Germline CDR1 reads MDHEN; CDR2 reads SYDVKM. CDR3 sequence reads: CASRGGTISTDTQYF. The CDR3 DNA follows: TGTGCCAGCAGAGGAGGGACTATTAGCACAGATACGCAGTATTTT. The full variable domain, in which reference TRBV28 and TRBJ2-3 provide the parts outside the CDR3, is DVKVTQSSRYLVKRTGEKVFLECVQDMDHENMFWYRQDPGLGLRLIYFSYDVKMKEKGDIPEGYSVSREKKERFSLILESASTNQTSMYLCASRGGTISTDTQYFGPGTRLTVL.

The rearrangement uses TRBV5-1 and TRBJ2-7, with 7 bases matching TRBD2. The ends lost 4 bases at V and 2 bases at J; junction bases unmatched: 3. This CDR3 spans 13 amino acids. The germline V gene encodes CDR1 SGHRS and CDR2 YFSETQ. The CDR3 nucleotides read TGCGCCAGCAGCGGGGACTATGCCTACGAGCAGTACTTC. Translating it yields CASSGDYAYEQYF.

This chain uses TRBV25-1 with TRBJ2-3, with TRBD1 matching 9 bases. The CDR3 is 15 residues long. After removal of 6 bases from V and 2 bases from J, the junction contained 6 bases not matched to a gene. Germline CDR1 is MGHDK and CDR2 is SYGVNS. The CDR3: CASSLGQGYTDTQYF. CDR3 DNA sequence: TGTGCCAGCAGCTTAGGACAGGGGTACACAGATACGCAGTATTTT.

V usage is TRBV27 and J usage is TRBJ2-7; perhaps TRBD1 as D (6 bases). Per the germline V gene, CDR1 is MNHEY and CDR2 is SMNVEV (reference sequence). The V end was cut by 6 bases, the J end by 6 bases, with 15 bases between. The length of the CDR3 is 13 residues. The CDR3 DNA follows: TGTGCCAGCAGCCCAGTCACAGGGAGCGAGCAGTACTTC. Its translation is CASSPVTGSEQYF.

V and J are TRBV6-6 and TRBJ1-2, with TRBD1 matching 7 bases. This CDR3 has 13 residues. With V trimmed by 7 bases and J by 3 bases, 5 bases remained unmatched. Germline V gives CDR1 MNHNY, CDR2 SVGAGI (reference sequence). CDR3 nucleotide sequence: TGTGCCAGCACCCAAGACAGGGACTATGGCTACACCTTC. Encoded protein: CASTQDRDYGYTF.

The V and J genes are TRBV2 and TRBJ2-1; TRBD1 matches 7 bases. Trimming removed 4 bases from V and 5 bases from J; junction bases left unmatched: 11. There are 16 residues in the CDR3. CDR1 and CDR2 (germline): SNHLY, FYNNEI. The CDR3 protein is CASSGGLGTADNEQFF. CDR3 DNA: TGTGCCAGCAGTGGCGGACTCGGGACAGCAGACAATGAGCAGTTCTTC. The full variable domain, in which reference TRBV2 and TRBJ2-1 provide the parts outside the CDR3, is EPEVTQTPSHQVTQMGQEVILRCVPISNHLYFYWYRQILGQKVEFLVSFYNNEISEKSEIFDDQFSVERPDGSNFTLKIRSTKLEDSAMYFCASSGGLGTADNEQFFGPGTRLTVL.